One T cell receptor (beta chain) is described in this entry. Its antigen is not identified. Each replicate PCR on the sorted subsets used about 220 ng DNA (around 30,000 T cell genomes). TCRdb's table, derived via immunoSEQ multiplex PCR, lists solely in-frame clones and lacks some. The data hold fewer than 150,000 clones, with about 67% observed a single time. The data derive from a study of shared clonotypes between healthy human individuals. Points from the study as a whole: Sorted-subset sequencing, rarefaction showed, was incomplete despite large depth. The sole specimen, blood, was sampled, and tissue repertoires likely differ.

The V end was cut by 0 bases, the J end by 3 bases, with 18 bases between. CDR1 and CDR2 from the germline V gene are ENHRY and SYGVKD. The CDR3 runs to 17 residues. All participating donors were Caucasian adults from Nashville, Tennessee. The TCR comes from a woman aged 30 to 39 in good health. This chain connects TRBV10-3 to TRBJ2-7; perhaps TRBD1 as D (6 bases). The sample was memory CD8+ T cells sorted from blood. Specified subset: CD45RO+ cells pooled with CCR7-negative TemRA cells. The CDR3 is CAISESRGHGVFYEQYF. The CDR3 DNA is TGTGCCATCAGTGAGTCAAGGGGACATGGAGTGTTCTACGAGCAGTACTTC.